This T cell receptor (beta chain) was observed in a study of OX40 agonist ivuxolimab in advanced cancers. This CDR3 contains 15 residues. CDR1 SGHRS and CDR2 YFSETQ come from the germline V gene. Trimming took 4 bases from V and 2 from J, leaving 15 bases between them. Assay used: immunoSEQ multiplex PCR; TCRdb lists only in-frame clones, some missing. This sample carries some 35,000 clones, 70% to 90% of them seen once, and the ten largest clones take under 45%. As to this clone: Its target is not known.

General study points: Both CD4+ and CD8+ T cell populations in blood had undergone clonal expansion by week 6 at 0.1 to 3.0 mg/kg.

The genes are TRBV5-1 and TRBJ1-2; weak D call: TRBD1 (6 bases). The receptor's source is an adult with an advanced solid tumor such as melanoma, head and neck, liver or kidney cancer. The sample was CD4+ or CD8+ T cells sorted from blood, taken in a trial of the OX40 agonist ivuxolimab. The CDR3 protein is CASSPGAQGNYGYTF. The CDR3 nucleotides are TGCGCCAGCAGCCCGGGTGCACAGGGAAACTATGGCTACACCTTC.